The rows below give T cell receptor beta chains drawn from one sample of a study of CD8 T cells in ankylosing spondylitis. TCRdb called the 5' RACE reads again in MiXCR, with one record for every CDR3 protein. This table has about 210,000 distinct CDR3 sequences, over 7% appearing once. The sample consisted of blood, either unsorted or a sorted T cell fraction (not recorded which). These receptor sequences come from a female donor with ankylosing spondylitis or in good health (not recorded which). CDR3s include the opening cysteine and the closing phenylalanine or tryptophan. Each record gives: J gene, clone size, V gene, D gene, CDR3 protein, CDR3 DNA. A D gene is named only where the DNA matches it firmly. Only part of the rows carry a size: once, few, many, or a class if the clone is expanded.

>TRBJ1-2|many|TRBV28|TRBD1
CASSPPQGFSYGYTF
TGTGCCAGCAGTCCCCCACAGGGGTTTAGCTATGGCTACACCTTC
>TRBJ1-2|few|TRBV27|-
CASSPSPASARYGYTF
TGTGCCAGCAGTCCCAGCCCTGCCAGCGCACGCTATGGCTACACCTTC
>TRBJ2-1|many|TRBV29-1|-
CSGTGSYNEQFF
TGCAGCGGGACCGGGTCCTACAATGAGCAGTTCTTC
>TRBJ2-1|many|TRBV5-5|TRBD2
CASSLRSGDYNEQFF
TGTGCCAGCAGCTTGAGAAGCGGGGATTACAATGAGCAGTTCTTC
>TRBJ2-1|few|TRBV5-1|-
CASSLRAGAYNEQFF
TGCGCCAGCAGCCTTAGGGCAGGGGCCTACAATGAGCAGTTCTTC
>TRBJ2-7|many|TRBV4-3|TRBD1
CASSQDRGTASYEQYF
TGCGCCAGCAGCCAAGATAGGGGGACAGCTTCCTACGAGCAGTACTTC
>TRBJ1-1|few|TRBV7-9|-
CASSSRAEAFF
TGTGCCAGCAGCTCTAGAGCAGAAGCTTTCTTT
>TRBJ2-1|many|TRBV21-1|-
CASSKVLTLGDAEQFF
TGTGCCAGCAGCAAAGTCCTTACCCTAGGCGACGCTGAGCAGTTCTTC
>TRBJ1-1|many|TRBV29-1|-
CSVYREWNTEAFF
TGCAGCGTTTACAGGGAATGGAACACTGAAGCTTTCTTT
>TRBJ2-7|-|TRBV7-8|-
CASSPLGSWEQYF
TGTGCCAGCAGCCCCCTAGGTTCGTGGGAGCAGTACTTC
>TRBJ2-3|many|TRBV12-3/TRBV12-4|TRBD1
CASNHRGSTDTQYF
TGTGCCAGCAACCACAGGGGAAGCACAGATACGCAGTATTTT
>TRBJ2-3|few|TRBV7-2|TRBD2
CASSPIAGAIGNTQYF
TGTGCCAGCAGCCCTATAGCGGGAGCAATAGGAAATACGCAGTATTTT
>TRBJ2-1|-|TRBV12-5|-
CASGLGRVAAAGEQFF
TGTGCTAGTGGTTTAGGCAGGGTAGCGGCTGCGGGGGAGCAGTTCTTC